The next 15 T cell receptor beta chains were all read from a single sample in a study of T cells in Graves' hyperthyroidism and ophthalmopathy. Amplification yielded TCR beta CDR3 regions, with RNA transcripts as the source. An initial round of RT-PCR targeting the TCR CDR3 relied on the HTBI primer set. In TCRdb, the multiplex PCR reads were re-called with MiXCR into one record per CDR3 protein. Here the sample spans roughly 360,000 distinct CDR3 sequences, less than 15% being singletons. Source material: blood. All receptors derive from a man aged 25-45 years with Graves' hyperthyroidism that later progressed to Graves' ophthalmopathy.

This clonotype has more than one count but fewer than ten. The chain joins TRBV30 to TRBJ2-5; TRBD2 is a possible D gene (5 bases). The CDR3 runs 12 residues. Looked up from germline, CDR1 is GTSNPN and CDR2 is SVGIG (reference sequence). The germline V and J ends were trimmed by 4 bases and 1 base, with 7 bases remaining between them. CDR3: CAWKRVQETQYF. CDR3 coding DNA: TGTGCCTGGAAGAGGGTCCAAGAGACCCAGTACTTC.

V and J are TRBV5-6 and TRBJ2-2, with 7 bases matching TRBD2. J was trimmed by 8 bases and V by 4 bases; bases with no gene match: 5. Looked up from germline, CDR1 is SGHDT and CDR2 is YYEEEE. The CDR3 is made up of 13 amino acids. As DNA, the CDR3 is TGTGCCAGCAGCGGACTGGGAGGGGGGGAGCTGTTTTTT. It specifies CASSGLGGGELFF.

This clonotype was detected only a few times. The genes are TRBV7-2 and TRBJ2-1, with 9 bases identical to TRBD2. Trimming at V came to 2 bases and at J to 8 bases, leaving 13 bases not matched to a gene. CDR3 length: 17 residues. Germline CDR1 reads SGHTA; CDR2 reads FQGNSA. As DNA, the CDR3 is TGTGCCAGCAGCTTAAGGTCCGCGGGACTAGCAATCCATGAGCAGTTCTTC. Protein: CASSLRSAGLAIHEQFF.

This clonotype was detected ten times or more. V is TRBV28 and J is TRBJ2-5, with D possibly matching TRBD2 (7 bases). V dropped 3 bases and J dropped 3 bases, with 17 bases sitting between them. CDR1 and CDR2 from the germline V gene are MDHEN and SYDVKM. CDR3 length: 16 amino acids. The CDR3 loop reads CASSFGGGAGEETQYF. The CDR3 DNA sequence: TGTGCCAGCAGTTTTGGCGGGGGCGCGGGAGAAGAGACCCAGTACTTC.

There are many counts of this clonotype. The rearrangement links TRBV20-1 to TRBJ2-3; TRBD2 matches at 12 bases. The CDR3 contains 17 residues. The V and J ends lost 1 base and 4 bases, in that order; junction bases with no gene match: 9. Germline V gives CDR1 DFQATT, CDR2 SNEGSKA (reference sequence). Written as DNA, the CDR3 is TGCAGTGCTAGAGGGATGGCAGGACTAGCGGGGTCAGATACGCAGTATTTT. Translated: CSARGMAGLAGSDTQYF.

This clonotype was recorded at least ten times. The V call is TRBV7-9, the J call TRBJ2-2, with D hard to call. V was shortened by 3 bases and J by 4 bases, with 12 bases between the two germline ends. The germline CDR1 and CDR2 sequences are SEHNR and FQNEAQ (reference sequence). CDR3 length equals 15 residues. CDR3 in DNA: TGTGCCAGCAGCTTGTTCCTTTCGGGCACCGGGGAGCTGTTTTTT. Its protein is CASSLFLSGTGELFF.

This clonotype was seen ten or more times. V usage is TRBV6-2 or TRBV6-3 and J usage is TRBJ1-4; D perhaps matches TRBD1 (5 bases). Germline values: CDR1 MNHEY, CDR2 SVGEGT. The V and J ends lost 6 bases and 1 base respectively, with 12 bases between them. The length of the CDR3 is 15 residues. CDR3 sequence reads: CASRERGRTNEKLFF. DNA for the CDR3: TGTGCCAGCAGAGAAAGGGGCAGAACTAATGAAAAACTGTTTTTT.

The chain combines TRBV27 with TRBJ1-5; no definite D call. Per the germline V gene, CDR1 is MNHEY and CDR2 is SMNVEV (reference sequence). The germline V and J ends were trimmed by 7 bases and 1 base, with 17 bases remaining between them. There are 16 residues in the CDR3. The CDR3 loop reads CASKEEAGGSNQPQHF. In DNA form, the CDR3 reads TGTGCCAGCAAAGAGGAGGCAGGAGGGAGCAATCAGCCCCAGCATTTT.

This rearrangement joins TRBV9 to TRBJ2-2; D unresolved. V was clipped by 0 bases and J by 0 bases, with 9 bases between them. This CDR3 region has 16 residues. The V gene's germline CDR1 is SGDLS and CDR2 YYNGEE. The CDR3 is CASSVAELANTGELFF. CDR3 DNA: TGTGCCAGCAGCGTAGCCGAGCTCGCGAACACCGGGGAGCTGTTTTTT.

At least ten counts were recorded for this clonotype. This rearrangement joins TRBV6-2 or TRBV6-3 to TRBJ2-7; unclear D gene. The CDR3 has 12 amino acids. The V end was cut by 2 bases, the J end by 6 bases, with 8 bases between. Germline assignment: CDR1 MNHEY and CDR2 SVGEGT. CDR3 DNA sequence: TGTGCCAGCAGTTACCAATTGGCCGAGCAGTACTTC. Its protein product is CASSYQLAEQYF.

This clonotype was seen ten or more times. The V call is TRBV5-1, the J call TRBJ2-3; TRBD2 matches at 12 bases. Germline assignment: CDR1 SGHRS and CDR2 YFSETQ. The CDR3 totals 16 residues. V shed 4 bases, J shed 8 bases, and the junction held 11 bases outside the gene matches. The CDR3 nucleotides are TGCGCCAGCAGCCAGCTAGCGGGGGGGCTCGCTTCTACGCAGTATTTT. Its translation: CASSQLAGGLASTQYF.

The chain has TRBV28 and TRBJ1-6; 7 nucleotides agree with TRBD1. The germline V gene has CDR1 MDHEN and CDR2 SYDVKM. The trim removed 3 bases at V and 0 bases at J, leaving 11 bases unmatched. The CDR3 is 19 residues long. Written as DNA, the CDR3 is TGTGCCAGCAGTTTTTTCGGACAGGAGACGAGCTCCTATAATTCACCCCTCCACTTT. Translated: CASSFFGQETSSYNSPLHF.

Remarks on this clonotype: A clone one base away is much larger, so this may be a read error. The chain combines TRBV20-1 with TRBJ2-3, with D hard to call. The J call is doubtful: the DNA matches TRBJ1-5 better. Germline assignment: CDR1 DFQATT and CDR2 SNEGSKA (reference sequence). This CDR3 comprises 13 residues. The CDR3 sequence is CSARTSAPDTQHF. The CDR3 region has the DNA TGCAGTGCCCGGACTAGCGCCCCAGATACGCAGCATTTT.

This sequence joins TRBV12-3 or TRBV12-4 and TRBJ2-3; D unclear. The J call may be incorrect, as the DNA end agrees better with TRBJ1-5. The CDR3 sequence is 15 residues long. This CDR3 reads CASSLGPSSTDTQHF. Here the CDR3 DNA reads TGTGCCAGCAGTTTAGGGCCTTCTAGCACAGATACGCAGCATTTT.

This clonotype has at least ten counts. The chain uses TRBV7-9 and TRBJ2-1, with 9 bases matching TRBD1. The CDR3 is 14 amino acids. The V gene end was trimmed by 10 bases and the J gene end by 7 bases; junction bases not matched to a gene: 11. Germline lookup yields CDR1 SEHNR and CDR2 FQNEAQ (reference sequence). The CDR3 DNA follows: TGTGCCATCCGATCGACAGGGGGGCCGAATGAGCAGTTCTTC. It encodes CAIRSTGGPNEQFF. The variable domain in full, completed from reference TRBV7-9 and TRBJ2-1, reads DTGVSQNPRHKITKRGQNVTFRCDPISEHNRLYWYRQTLGQGPEFLTYFQNEAQLEKSRLLSDRFSAERPKGSFSTLEIQRTEQGDSAMYLCAIRSTGGPNEQFFGPGTRLTVL.